This TCR beta chain was captured by sequencing in a study of T cell responses to AZD1222 COVID-19 vaccine. Study conclusions and caveats: Repertoire sampling occurred only after the peak T cell response. Only six AZD1222 recipients tested seropositive at baseline. Within unmutated variant regions lay the reported targets of nearly half of spike-specific TCRs. The donor group comprised mostly white British people and more females; the analysis possibly underestimated clonal diversity.

The CDR3 sequence is 15 residues long. V dropped 3 bases and J dropped 8 bases, with 18 bases sitting between them. Germline loops: CDR1 SGDLS, CDR2 YYNGEE. Generated by immunoSEQ multiplex PCR, the TCRdb table keeps only in-frame clones and is missing some. The table records some 56,000 clones, 70% to 90% of them present only once. A remark on this clone: The antigen is not known.

The sequenced sample was peripheral blood, obtained on day 0 of AZD1222 vaccination. The clonotype was recovered from an adult in good health. The rearrangement links TRBV9 to TRBJ1-3, with a weak D call TRBD1 (6 bases). CDR3: CASSAGGRVMDTIYF. The CDR3 DNA sequence: TGTGCCAGCAGCGCCGGGGGCAGGGTTATGGACACCATATATTTT.